This entry lists 15 T cell receptor beta chains sequenced from one sample in a study of cytomegalovirus exposure and HLA in healthy donors. A multiplex PCR was run with 60 Vbeta primers and 13 Jbeta primers. Here immunoSEQ multiplex PCR was the method, and the copy in TCRdb shows in-frame clones only, minus some. The table has some 80,000 clones, 78% seen once. The specimen sequenced was PBMCs. These TCRs come from a man in his forties or fifties in good health and CMV-seronegative.

This clone was observed a handful of times. The V gene is TRBV21-1, the J gene TRBJ1-1. TRBV21-1 is a known pseudogene. The CDR3 loop spans 16 amino acids. This chain's CDR3 is CASSKVPPGSDTEAFF. DNA for the CDR3: TGTGCCAGCAGCAAAGTACCGCCCGGTTCGGACACTGAAGCTTTCTTT.

In its sample, this clone ranks as large. This chain joins TRBV20-1 and TRBJ1-1; no definite D call. V lost 2 bases, J lost 14 bases, and 15 bases lay in between. The CDR3 covers 11 residues. Germline CDR1 reads DFQATT; CDR2 reads SNEGSKA (reference sequence). The CDR3 loop is CSARLQLTEFF. Here the CDR3 DNA reads TGCAGTGCTAGACTACAGCTTACTGAGTTCTTT.

The J gene is TRBJ2-7, the V gene TRBV11-2; maybe TRBD2 (5 bases). The V end was cut by 5 bases, the J end by 6 bases, with 11 bases between. There are 12 residues in the CDR3. Germline V gives CDR1 SGHAT, CDR2 FQNNGV. The CDR3 protein is CASSQRGLEQYF. CDR3 nucleotides: TGTGCCAGCAGCCAGAGAGGGCTCGAGCAGTACTTC. Supplemented by reference TRBV11-2 and TRBJ2-7, the full variable domain reads EAGVAQSPRYKIIEKRQSVAFWCNPISGHATLYWYQQILGQGPKLLIQFQNNGVVDDSQLPKDRFSAERLKGVDSTLKIQPAKLEDSAVYLCASSQRGLEQYFGPGTRLTVT.

This clone appeared once. This chain connects TRBV19 to TRBJ2-7, with D unclear. Germline V gene lookup returns CDR1 LNHDA and CDR2 SQIVND (reference sequence). Trimming shortened V by 3 bases and J by 1 base, and 13 bases separated the two germline ends. The CDR3 runs 15 residues. Written as DNA, the CDR3 is TGTGCCAGTAGTATCCTTCTGTCGAGTTCCTACGAGCAGTACTTC. Its translation is CASSILLSSSYEQYF. Looking up the rest from reference TRBV19 and TRBJ2-7 gives the full variable domain: DGGITQSPKYLFRKEGQNVTLSCEQNLNHDAMYWYRQDPGQGLRLIYYSQIVNDFQKGDIAEGYSVSREKKESFPLTVTSAQKNPTAFYLCASSILLSSSYEQYFGPGTRLTVT.

CDR3 protein: CASGLAQETQYF. CDR3 sequence (DNA): TGTGCCAGCGGACTAGCGCAAGAGACCCAGTACTTC. This rearrangement joins TRBV4-2 to TRBJ2-5; 9 bases are a match to TRBD2. This CDR3 region has 12 residues. The junction had 0 bases not matched to a gene; V was cut back by 8 bases and J by 2 bases. CDR1 is LGHNA and CDR2 is YNFKEQ in the germline V gene.

This clone was observed a single time. As DNA, the CDR3 is TGTGCCAGCAGCCCCGAACTCAAAGAGACCCAGTACTTC. The encoded protein is CASSPELKETQYF. The V call is TRBV7-8, the J call TRBJ2-5, with D unclear. CDR1 is SGHVS, CDR2 FQNEAQ, per germline. Trimming took 5 bases from V and 3 from J, leaving 10 bases between them. The CDR3 spans 13 residues.

This chain links TRBV14 with TRBJ1-1; tentatively, D is TRBD1 (6 bases). The CDR3 length is 13 residues. V shed 5 bases and J shed 0 bases, with 7 bases lying between them. Germline values: CDR1 SGHDN, CDR2 FVKESK. The DNA of the CDR3 is TGTGCCAGCAGCGGACAGCTGAACACTGAAGCTTTCTTT. Its protein is CASSGQLNTEAFF. The whole variable domain, remainder taken from reference TRBV14 and TRBJ1-1, is EAGVTQFPSHSVIEKGQTVTLRCDPISGHDNLYWYRRVMGKEIKFLLHFVKESKQDESGMPNNRFLAERTGGTYSTLKVQPAELEDSGVYFCASSGQLNTEAFFGQGTRLTVV.

The chain couples TRBV5-1 to TRBJ2-1, with D unclear. V shed 0 bases and J shed 5 bases, with 12 bases lying between them. Germline CDR1 is SGHRS and CDR2 is YFSETQ. The CDR3 is 15 amino acids. The CDR3 reads CASSLGQVIHNEQFF. Written as DNA, the CDR3 is TGCGCCAGCAGCTTGGGACAAGTCATCCACAATGAGCAGTTCTTC.

J is TRBJ2-7 and V is TRBV18; 10 positions match TRBD1. Germline assignment: CDR1 KGHSH and CDR2 LQKENI. This CDR3 spans 15 amino acids. Trimming cost V 5 bases and J 2 bases; bases outside gene matches: 6. The CDR3 protein is CASSSGQGGTYEQYF. CDR3 in DNA: TGTGCCAGCTCATCCGGACAGGGGGGAACCTACGAGCAGTACTTC.

V gene TRBV7-9 combines with J gene TRBJ2-7; 9 nucleotides align to TRBD2. Germline loops: CDR1 SEHNR, CDR2 FQNEAQ (reference sequence). Germline trimming cut 3 bases from V and 0 bases from J; bases unmatched to any gene: 6. The CDR3 has 16 amino acids. CDR3 nucleotide sequence: TGTGCCAGCAGCTTTTTACAGCGGGGGGCCTCCTACGAGCAGTACTTC. It translates to CASSFLQRGASYEQYF.

This sequence joins TRBV5-1 and TRBJ2-1; TRBD2 matches at 15 bases. This CDR3 comprises 16 residues. V lost 4 bases, J lost 7 bases, and 6 bases stayed unmatched. Germline V gene lookup returns CDR1 SGHRS and CDR2 YFSETQ. DNA of the CDR3: TGCGCCAGCAGCCCCGGACTAGCGGGAGGGAGGAATGAGCAGTTCTTC. The encoded protein is CASSPGLAGGRNEQFF.

This chain uses TRBV5-1 with TRBJ2-1; 7 positions agree with TRBD2. The ends lost 0 bases at V and 5 bases at J; junction bases unmatched: 14. This CDR3 has 18 residues. In germline, CDR1 is SGHRS, CDR2 YFSETQ. The chain's CDR3 is CASSLGVVAGVFDNEQFF. The CDR3, as DNA: TGCGCCAGCAGCTTGGGGGTGGTCGCGGGAGTATTCGACAATGAGCAGTTCTTC.

The rearrangement links TRBV6-4 to TRBJ1-2, with TRBD1 as a possible D gene (5 bases). V shed 8 bases and J shed 12 bases, with 19 bases lying between them. Germline lookup yields CDR1 MRHNA and CDR2 SNTAGT. This CDR3 is 12 amino acids long. As DNA, the CDR3 is TGTGCCAGCGTAAATTTCCAGGGTTTTGACACCTTC. This gives the protein CASVNFQGFDTF.

This clone has a single count. This sequence joins TRBV7-2 and TRBJ1-6; D call uncertain. Germline V gene sequence: CDR1 SGHTA, CDR2 FQGNSA. V was clipped by 2 bases and J by 7 bases, with 12 bases between them. The CDR3 extends over 15 amino acids. The CDR3 DNA sequence: TGTGCCAGCAGCTTAAGAATGGCAGTGAATTCACCCCTCCACTTT. This gives the protein CASSLRMAVNSPLHF.

This clone is a singleton in its sample. The CDR3 region is CASSRPLAGAQYF. The CDR3 DNA is TGTGCCAGCAGTCGACCACTAGCGGGAGCGCAGTATTTT. The chain is built from TRBV27 and TRBJ2-3, with 11 bases that match TRBD2. CDR1 and CDR2 (germline): MNHEY, SMNVEV (reference sequence). CDR3 length equals 13 residues. The V and J ends lost 5 bases and 10 bases, in that order; junction bases with no gene match: 5.